This T cell receptor (beta chain) appears in the sequencing data of a study of control samples from healthy donors and cancer patients. Profiled with immunoSEQ multiplex PCR; TCRdb holds only in-frame clones, not every one. The table lists around 90,000 clones, roughly nine tenths of them singletons, with about 21% in the top ten. CDR1 and CDR2 (germline): SGHRS, YFSETQ. Trimming took 4 bases from V and 7 from J, leaving 18 bases between them. This CDR3 is 15 amino acids long. This sequence originates from a man aged 25-45 years in good health. This chain connects TRBV5-1 to TRBJ1-5, with D perhaps matching TRBD1 (6 bases). Sequenced input: blood. The CDR3 spells CASSPEGGAGQPQHF. The CDR3 region has the DNA TGCGCCAGCAGCCCAGAAGGGGGGGCCGGACAGCCCCAGCATTTT.